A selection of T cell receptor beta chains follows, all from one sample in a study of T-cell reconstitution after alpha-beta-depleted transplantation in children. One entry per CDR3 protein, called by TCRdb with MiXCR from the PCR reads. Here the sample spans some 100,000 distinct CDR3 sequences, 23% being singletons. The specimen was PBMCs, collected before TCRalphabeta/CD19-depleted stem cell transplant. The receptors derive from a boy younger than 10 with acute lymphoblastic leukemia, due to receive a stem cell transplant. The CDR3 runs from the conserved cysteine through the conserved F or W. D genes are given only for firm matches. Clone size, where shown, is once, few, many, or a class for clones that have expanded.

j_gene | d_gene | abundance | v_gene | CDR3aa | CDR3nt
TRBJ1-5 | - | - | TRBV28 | CASSLGQGYQPQHF | TGTGCCAGCAGTTTAGGGCAGGGGTATCAGCCCCAGCATTTT
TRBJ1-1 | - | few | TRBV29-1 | CSVTGQVNTEAFF | TGCAGCGTTACCGGGCAGGTGAACACTGAAGCTTTCTTT
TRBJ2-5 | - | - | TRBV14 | CASSQTQGFWQETQYF | TGTGCCAGCAGCCAAACTCAGGGGTTTTGGCAAGAGACCCAGTACTTC
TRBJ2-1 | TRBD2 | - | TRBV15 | CATSRDSPSGYYNEQFF | TGTGCCACCAGCAGAGATAGCCCTAGCGGATATTACAATGAGCAGTTCTTC
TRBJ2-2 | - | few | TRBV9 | CASSVVPFGELFF | TGTGCCAGCAGCGTAGTTCCTTTCGGGGAGCTGTTTTTT
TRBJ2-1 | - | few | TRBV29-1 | CSVPEGPANEQFF | TGCAGCGTCCCGGAGGGGCCCGCTAATGAGCAGTTCTTC
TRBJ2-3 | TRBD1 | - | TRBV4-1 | CASSPTGSKADTQYF | TGCGCCAGCAGCCCGACAGGGTCGAAGGCAGATACGCAGTATTTT
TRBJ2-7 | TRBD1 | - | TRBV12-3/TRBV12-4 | CASSPRQGSSYEQYF | TGTGCCAGCAGTCCTCGACAGGGGAGCTCCTACGAGCAGTACTTC
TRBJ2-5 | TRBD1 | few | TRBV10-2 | CASSEDRGRETQYF | TGCGCCAGCAGTGAGGACAGGGGGCGGGAGACCCAGTACTTC
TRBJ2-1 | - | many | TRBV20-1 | CSANVLAEFNEQFF | TGCAGTGCTAATGTTTTAGCGGAGTTCAATGAGCAGTTCTTC